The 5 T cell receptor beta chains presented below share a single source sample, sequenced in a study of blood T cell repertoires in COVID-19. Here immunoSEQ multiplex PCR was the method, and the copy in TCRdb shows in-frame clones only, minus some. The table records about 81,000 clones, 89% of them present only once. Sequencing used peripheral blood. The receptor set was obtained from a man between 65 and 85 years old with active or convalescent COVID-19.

The CDR3 spells CASSRWTMNTEAFF. The CDR3 DNA reads TGTGCCAGTAGTCGGTGGACAATGAACACTGAAGCTTTCTTT. The rearrangement joins TRBV19 to TRBJ1-1; D might be TRBD1 (5 bases). With 5 bases removed from V and 0 bases from J, the gap between germline ends came to 10 bases. Germline CDR1 reads LNHDA; CDR2 reads SQIVND (reference sequence). The CDR3 runs 14 residues.

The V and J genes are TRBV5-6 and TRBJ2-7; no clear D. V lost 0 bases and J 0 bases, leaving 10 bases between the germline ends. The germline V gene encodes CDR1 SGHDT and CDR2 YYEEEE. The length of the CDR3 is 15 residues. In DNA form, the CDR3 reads TGTGCCAGCAGCTTGGGACATCTCTACTCCTACGAGCAGTACTTC. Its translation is CASSLGHLYSYEQYF.

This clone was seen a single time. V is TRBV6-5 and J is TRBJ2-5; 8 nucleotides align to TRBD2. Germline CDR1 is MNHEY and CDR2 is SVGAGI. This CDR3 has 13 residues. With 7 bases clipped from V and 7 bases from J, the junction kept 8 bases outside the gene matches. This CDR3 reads CASKGTAGGTQYF. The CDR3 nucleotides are TGTGCCAGCAAGGGAACGGCGGGGGGGACCCAGTACTTC.

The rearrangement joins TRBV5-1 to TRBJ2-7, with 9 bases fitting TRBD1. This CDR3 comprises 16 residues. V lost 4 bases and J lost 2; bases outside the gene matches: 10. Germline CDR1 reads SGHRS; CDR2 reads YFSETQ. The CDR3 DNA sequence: TGCGCCAGCAGCAGGGGCGGGACAGGGAATACCTACGAGCAGTACTTC. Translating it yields CASSRGGTGNTYEQYF.

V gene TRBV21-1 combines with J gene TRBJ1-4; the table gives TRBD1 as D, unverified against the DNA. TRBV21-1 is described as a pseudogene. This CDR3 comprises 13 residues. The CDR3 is CASSRGRNEKLFF. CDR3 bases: TGTGCCAGCAGCAGGGGGCGGAATGAAAAACTGTTTTTT.